The sequence of this TCR beta chain was determined in a study of T cells after yellow fever vaccination. Study-level points and caveats: Post-booster reappearance was seen for most primary-vaccination clones (about 96% CD4, around 88% CD8).

This CDR3 spans 15 amino acids. V was clipped by 6 bases and J by 5 bases, with 18 bases between them. Looked up from germline, CDR1 is SNHLY and CDR2 is FYNNEI. This clonotype was recorded a few times. Its matching antigen is unknown. Universal primer sites and UMIs were introduced during 5'RACE template-switching synthesis of TCR cDNA. TCRdb reanalysed the 5' RACE reads using MiXCR and keeps one entry per CDR3 protein. The sample lists about 320,000 distinct CDR3 sequences, roughly 10% occurring once. The chain recombines TRBV2 with TRBJ2-3; TRBD1 is a possible D gene (6 bases). Sequencing used CD4+ T cells sorted from PBMCs, obtained 45 days after the yellow fever booster vaccination. The TCR originated in a young man who received the YFV17D yellow fever vaccine. The DNA for the CDR3 is TGTGCCAGCAGACGACAGGACCCTCTGGTAGATACGCAGTATTTT. The encoded protein is CASRRQDPLVDTQYF.